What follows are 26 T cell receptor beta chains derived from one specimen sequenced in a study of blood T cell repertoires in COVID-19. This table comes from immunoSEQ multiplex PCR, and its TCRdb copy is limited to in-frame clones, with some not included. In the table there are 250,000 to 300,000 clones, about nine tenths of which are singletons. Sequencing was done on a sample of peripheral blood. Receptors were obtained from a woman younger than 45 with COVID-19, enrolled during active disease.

The CDR3 DNA reads TGTGCCAGCAGTTCACTAGCGGGAGGCACAGATACGCAGTATTTT. Translated, it gives CASSSLAGGTDTQYF. V and J are TRBV6-5 and TRBJ2-3, with 11 bases that match TRBD2. Trimming at V came to 4 bases and at J to 1 base, leaving 1 base not matched to a gene. The CDR3 runs to 15 residues. Germline-derived CDR1 and CDR2 are MNHEY and SVGAGI.

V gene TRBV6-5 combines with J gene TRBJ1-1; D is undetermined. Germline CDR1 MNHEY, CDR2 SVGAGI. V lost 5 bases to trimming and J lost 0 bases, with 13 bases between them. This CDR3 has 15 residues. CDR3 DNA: TGTGCCAGCAGTCCACAGATTATGATGAACACTGAAGCTTTCTTT. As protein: CASSPQIMMNTEAFF.

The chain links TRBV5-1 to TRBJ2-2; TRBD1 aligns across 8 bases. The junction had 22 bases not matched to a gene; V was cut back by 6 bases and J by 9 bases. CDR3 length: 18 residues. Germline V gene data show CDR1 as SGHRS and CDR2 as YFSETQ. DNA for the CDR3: TGCGCCAGCAAAGGAGGACAGGGCCAATCCACCGTTTCGTGGGAGCTGTTTTTT. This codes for CASKGGQGQSTVSWELFF.

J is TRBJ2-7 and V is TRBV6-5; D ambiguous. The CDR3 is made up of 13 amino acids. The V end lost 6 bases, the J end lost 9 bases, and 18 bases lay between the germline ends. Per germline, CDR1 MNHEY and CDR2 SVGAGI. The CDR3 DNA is TGTGCCAGCAGCGACAAGGCGTGGGCAGTGCAGTACTTC. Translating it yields CASSDKAWAVQYF.

The DNA for the CDR3 is TGTGCCAGCAGCCAATCCCAATGGTCAGGGGGTGGCTACACCTTC. Amino acid sequence: CASSQSQWSGGGYTF. The chain couples TRBV16 to TRBJ1-2; 7 positions agree with TRBD1. Per germline, CDR1 KGHSY and CDR2 FQNENV. The CDR3 is made up of 15 amino acids. The V gene end was trimmed by 0 bases and the J gene end by 7 bases; junction bases not matched to a gene: 8.

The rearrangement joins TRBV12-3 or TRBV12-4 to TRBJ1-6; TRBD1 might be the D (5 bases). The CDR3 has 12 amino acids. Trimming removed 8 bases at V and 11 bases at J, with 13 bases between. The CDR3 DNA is TGTGCCAGCGGGTACGGGGGTACACCCCTCCACTTT. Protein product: CASGYGGTPLHF.

The DNA of the CDR3 is TGTGCCAGCAGTTACTCCAGGACAGGGGTTTGGGGGGAGCTGTTTTTT. Translated, it gives CASSYSRTGVWGELFF. The chain links TRBV6-5 to TRBJ2-2; TRBD1 matches 9 bases. Germline V CDR1 and CDR2: MNHEY, SVGAGI. The CDR3 length is 16 residues. Germline trimming cut 0 bases from V and 8 bases from J; bases unmatched to any gene: 7.

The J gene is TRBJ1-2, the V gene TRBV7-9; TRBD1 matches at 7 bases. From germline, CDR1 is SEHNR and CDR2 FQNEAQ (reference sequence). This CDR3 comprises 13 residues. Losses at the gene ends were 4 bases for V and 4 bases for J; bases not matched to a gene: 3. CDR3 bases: TGTGCCAGCAGCTCCGGGACAGCCTATGGCTACACCTTC. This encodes CASSSGTAYGYTF.

The CDR3 DNA reads TGTGCCTGGAGTCGCGGTAGGGAAGCTTTCTTT. Translating it yields CAWSRGREAFF. This rearrangement joins TRBV30 to TRBJ1-1; D is undetermined. Trimming shortened V by 2 bases and J by 8 bases, and 9 bases separated the two germline ends. The V gene's germline CDR1 is GTSNPN and CDR2 SVGIG (reference sequence). This CDR3 is 11 amino acids long.

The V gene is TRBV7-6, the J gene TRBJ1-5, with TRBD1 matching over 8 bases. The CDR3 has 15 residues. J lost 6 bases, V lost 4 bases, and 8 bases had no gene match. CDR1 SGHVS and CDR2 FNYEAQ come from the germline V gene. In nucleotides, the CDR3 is TGTGCCAGCAGCTCCGAAGACAGGGGCGGTCAGCCCCAGCATTTT. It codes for CASSSEDRGGQPQHF.

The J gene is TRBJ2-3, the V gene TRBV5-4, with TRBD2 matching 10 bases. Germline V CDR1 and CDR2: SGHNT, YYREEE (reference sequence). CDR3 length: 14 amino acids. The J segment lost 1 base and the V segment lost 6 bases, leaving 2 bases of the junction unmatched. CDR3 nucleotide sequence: TGTGCCAGCAAGCGGGGGGGCGGCACAGATACGCAGTATTTT. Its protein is CASKRGGGTDTQYF. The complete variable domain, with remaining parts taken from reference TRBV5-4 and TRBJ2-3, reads ETGVTQSPTHLIKTRGQQVTLRCSSQSGHNTVSWYQQALGQGPQFIFQYYREEENGRGNFPPRFSGLQFPNYSSELNVNALELDDSALYLCASKRGGGTDTQYFGPGTRLTVL.

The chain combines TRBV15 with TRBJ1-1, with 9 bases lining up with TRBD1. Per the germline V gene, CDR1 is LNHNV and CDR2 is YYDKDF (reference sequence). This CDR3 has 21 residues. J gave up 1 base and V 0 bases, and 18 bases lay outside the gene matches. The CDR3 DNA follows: TGTGCCACCAGCAGAGACCCTACCTTGGTCCCGGGACAGGGAAAGAACACTGAAGCTTTCTTT. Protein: CATSRDPTLVPGQGKNTEAFF.

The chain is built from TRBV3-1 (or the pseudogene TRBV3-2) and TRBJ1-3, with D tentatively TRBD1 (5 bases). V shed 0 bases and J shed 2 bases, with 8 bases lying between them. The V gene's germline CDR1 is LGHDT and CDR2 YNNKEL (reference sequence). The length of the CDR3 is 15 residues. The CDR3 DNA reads TGTGCCAGCAGCCAAGACCACAGGCCTGGAAACACCATATATTTT. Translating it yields CASSQDHRPGNTIYF.

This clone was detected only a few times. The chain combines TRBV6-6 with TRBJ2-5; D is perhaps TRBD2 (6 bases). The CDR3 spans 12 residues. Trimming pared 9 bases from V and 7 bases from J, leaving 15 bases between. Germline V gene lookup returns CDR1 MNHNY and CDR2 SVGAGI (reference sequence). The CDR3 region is CASMAGPLTQYF. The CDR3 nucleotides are TGTGCCAGTATGGCGGGGCCCCTGACCCAGTACTTC.

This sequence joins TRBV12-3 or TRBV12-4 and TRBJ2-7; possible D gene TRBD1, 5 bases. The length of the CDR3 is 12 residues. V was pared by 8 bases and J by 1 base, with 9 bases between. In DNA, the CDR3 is TGTGCCAGCCGACAGAATTCCTACGAGCAGTACTTC. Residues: CASRQNSYEQYF.

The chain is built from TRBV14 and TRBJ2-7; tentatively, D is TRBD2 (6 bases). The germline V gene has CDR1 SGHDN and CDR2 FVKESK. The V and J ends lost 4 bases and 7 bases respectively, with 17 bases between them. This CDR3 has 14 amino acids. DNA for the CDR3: TGTGCCAGCAGCCCTAGCGTGGGATCGGGGGAGCAGTACTTC. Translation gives CASSPSVGSGEQYF.

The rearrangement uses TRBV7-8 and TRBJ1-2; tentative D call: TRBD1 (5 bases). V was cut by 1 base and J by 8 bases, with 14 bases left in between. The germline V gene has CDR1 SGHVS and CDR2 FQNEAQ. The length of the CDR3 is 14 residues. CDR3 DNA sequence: TGTGCCAGCAGCTTAGTAGGCAGGGTCACGGGCTACACCTTC. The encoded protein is CASSLVGRVTGYTF.

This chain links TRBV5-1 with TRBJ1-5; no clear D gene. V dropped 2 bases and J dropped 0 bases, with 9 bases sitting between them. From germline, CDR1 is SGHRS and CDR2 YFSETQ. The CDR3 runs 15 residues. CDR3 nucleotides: TGCGCCAGCAGCTTAAACGGTAATAGCAATCAGCCCCAGCATTTT. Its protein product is CASSLNGNSNQPQHF.

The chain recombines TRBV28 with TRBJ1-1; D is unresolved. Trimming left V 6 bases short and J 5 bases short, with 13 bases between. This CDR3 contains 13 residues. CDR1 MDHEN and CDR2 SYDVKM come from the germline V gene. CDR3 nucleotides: TGTGCCAGCAGGTGGAGAAGCTGGACTGAAGCTTTCTTT. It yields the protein CASRWRSWTEAFF.

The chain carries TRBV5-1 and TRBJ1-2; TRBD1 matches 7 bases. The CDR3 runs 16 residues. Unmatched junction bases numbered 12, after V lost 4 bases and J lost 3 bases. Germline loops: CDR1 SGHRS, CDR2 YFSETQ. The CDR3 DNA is TGCGCCAGCAGCCGGGCTGGTCAGGGGGAGGACTATGGCTACACCTTC. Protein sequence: CASSRAGQGEDYGYTF. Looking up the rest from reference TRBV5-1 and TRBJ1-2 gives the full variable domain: KAGVTQTPRYLIKTRGQQVTLSCSPISGHRSVSWYQQTPGQGLQFLFEYFSETQRNKGNFPGRFSGRQFSNSRSEMNVSTLELGDSALYLCASSRAGQGEDYGYTFGSGTRLTVV.

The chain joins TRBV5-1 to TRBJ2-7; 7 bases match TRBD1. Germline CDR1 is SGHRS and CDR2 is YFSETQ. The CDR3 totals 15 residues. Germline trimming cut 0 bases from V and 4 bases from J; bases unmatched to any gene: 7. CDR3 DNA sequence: TGCGCCAGCAGCTTGGAGGAGACAGGGCGATACGAGCAGTACTTC. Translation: CASSLEETGRYEQYF. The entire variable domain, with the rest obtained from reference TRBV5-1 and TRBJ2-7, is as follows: KAGVTQTPRYLIKTRGQQVTLSCSPISGHRSVSWYQQTPGQGLQFLFEYFSETQRNKGNFPGRFSGRQFSNSRSEMNVSTLELGDSALYLCASSLEETGRYEQYFGPGTRLTVT.

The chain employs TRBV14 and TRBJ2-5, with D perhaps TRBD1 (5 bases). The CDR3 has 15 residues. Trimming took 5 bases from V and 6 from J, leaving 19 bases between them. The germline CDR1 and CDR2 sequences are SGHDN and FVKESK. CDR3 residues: CASSEIRQGFKTQYF. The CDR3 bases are TGTGCCAGCAGCGAAATACGGCAGGGTTTCAAGACCCAGTACTTC.

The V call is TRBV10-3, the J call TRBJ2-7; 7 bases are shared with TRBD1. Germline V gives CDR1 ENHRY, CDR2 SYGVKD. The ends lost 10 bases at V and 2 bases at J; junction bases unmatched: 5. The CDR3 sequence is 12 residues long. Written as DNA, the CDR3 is TGTGCCAGCGCTGGGACAGCCTACGAGCAGTACTTC. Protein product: CASAGTAYEQYF.

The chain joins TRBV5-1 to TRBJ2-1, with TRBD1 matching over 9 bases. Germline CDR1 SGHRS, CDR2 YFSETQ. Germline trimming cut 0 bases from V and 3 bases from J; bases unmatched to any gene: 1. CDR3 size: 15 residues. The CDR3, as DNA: TGCGCCAGCAGCTTGGGACAGGGGGTCTACAATGAGCAGTTCTTC. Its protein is CASSLGQGVYNEQFF.

Here the CDR3 DNA reads TGTGCCAGCAGCTTGGGTTTTCGGACCGGGGAGCTGTTTTTT. Its protein is CASSLGFRTGELFF. The rearrangement joins TRBV5-6 to TRBJ2-2; D remains unclear. The CDR3 has 14 amino acids. V dropped 0 bases and J dropped 5 bases, with 8 bases sitting between them. Germline V gene lookup returns CDR1 SGHDT and CDR2 YYEEEE.

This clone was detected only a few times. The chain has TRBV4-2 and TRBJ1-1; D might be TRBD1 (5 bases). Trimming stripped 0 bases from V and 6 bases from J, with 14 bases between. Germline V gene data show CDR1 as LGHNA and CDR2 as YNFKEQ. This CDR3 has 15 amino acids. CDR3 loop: CASSQDPGGRAEAFF. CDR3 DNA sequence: TGTGCCAGCAGCCAAGATCCGGGGGGTAGGGCTGAAGCTTTCTTT.